These 26 T cell receptor beta chains originate from one sample sequenced in a study of blood T cell repertoires in COVID-19. The table came from immunoSEQ multiplex PCR; TCRdb's copy has only in-frame clones and leaves some out. The table shows under 350,000 clones, with about 88% occurring only once. Sequenced sample: PBMCs or T cells enriched from blood (not recorded which). These receptors all come from a man in his 60s who had recovered from COVID-19.

This chain links TRBV18 with TRBJ1-4, with unresolved D. V was cut by 6 bases and J by 8 bases, with 19 bases left in between. Germline CDR1 is KGHSH and CDR2 is LQKENI. This CDR3 has 15 amino acids. The CDR3 nucleotides are TGTGCCAGCTCCCAAAAACGAGTGATCGGGGAAAAACTGTTTTTT. This encodes CASSQKRVIGEKLFF. Looking up the rest from reference TRBV18 and TRBJ1-4 gives the full variable domain: NAGVMQNPRHLVRRRGQEARLRCSPMKGHSHVYWYRQLPEEGLKFMVYLQKENIIDESGMPKERFSAEFPKEGPSILRIQQVVRGDSAAYFCASSQKRVIGEKLFFGSGTQLSVL.

This rearrangement joins TRBV24-1 to TRBJ2-3; 10 nucleotides match TRBD2. The germline V gene encodes CDR1 KGHDR and CDR2 SFDVKD. This CDR3 region has 17 residues. V lost 0 bases, J lost 3 bases, and 5 bases stayed unmatched. The CDR3 sequence is CATSDLQASGSTDTQYF. The CDR3 region has the DNA TGTGCCACCAGTGATTTGCAGGCTAGCGGGAGTACAGATACGCAGTATTTT.

V is TRBV3-1 (or the pseudogene TRBV3-2) and J is TRBJ2-4; D gene unclear. The CDR3 length is 17 residues. Trimming removed 5 bases from V and 4 bases from J, with 21 bases in between. CDR1 is LGHDT and CDR2 is YNNKEL in the germline V gene (reference sequence). In nucleotides, the CDR3 is TGTGCCAGCAGCAGCCAAAGTCCCATTCAAAGAAAAAACATTCAGTACTTC. Its translation is CASSSQSPIQRKNIQYF.

V and J are TRBV7-2 and TRBJ2-1, with D hard to call. Per germline, CDR1 SGHTA and CDR2 FQGNSA. V was clipped by 3 bases and J by 9 bases, with 12 bases between them. This CDR3 is built from 13 residues. CDR3 nucleotides: TGTGCCAGCAGCTTCCACCCCCGGAGTGAGCAGTTCTTC. Protein product: CASSFHPRSEQFF.

The V gene is TRBV6-1, the J gene TRBJ2-7, with D perhaps TRBD1 (6 bases). Trimming removed 3 bases at V and 12 bases at J, with 12 bases between. CDR1 MNHNS and CDR2 SASEGT come from the germline V gene. This CDR3 has 11 residues. CDR3 DNA sequence: TGTGCCAGCAGTGAGACAGGCACGGGGTACTTC. Translation gives CASSETGTGYF.

J is TRBJ2-3 and V is TRBV5-6, with D perhaps TRBD2 (5 bases). The CDR3 totals 15 residues. CDR1 and CDR2 (germline): SGHDT, YYEEEE. V lost 4 bases, J lost 4 bases, and 16 bases lay in between. CDR3 in amino acids: CASSQLGDGADTQYF. CDR3 bases: TGTGCCAGCAGCCAGTTGGGAGATGGCGCAGATACGCAGTATTTT.

The chain recombines TRBV29-1 with TRBJ1-2, with D tentatively TRBD1 (5 bases). Germline-derived CDR1 and CDR2 are SQVTM and ANQGSEA. The CDR3 has 13 amino acids. The ends were cut back, 8 bases at V and 3 bases at J, with 16 bases in the middle. The CDR3 DNA is TGCAGCTCCTTAACCGGGACTGACTATGGCTACACCTTC. Amino acids: CSSLTGTDYGYTF.

The chain combines TRBV7-8 with TRBJ2-5, with TRBD2 matching 7 bases. Germline CDR1 is SGHVS and CDR2 is FQNEAQ. This CDR3 has 15 amino acids. Trimming took 0 bases from V and 1 from J; bases not matched to a gene: 2. The CDR3: CASSLALAVQETQYF. The CDR3 nucleotides read TGTGCCAGCAGCTTAGCCCTAGCGGTCCAAGAGACCCAGTACTTC.

The chain couples TRBV7-9 to TRBJ1-2; D may be TRBD1 (5 bases). V dropped 5 bases and J dropped 2 bases, with 9 bases sitting between them. The CDR3 is 13 amino acids. Per the germline V gene, CDR1 is SEHNR and CDR2 is FQNEAQ (reference sequence). CDR3 in amino acids: CASSPGRNYGYTF. In DNA form, the CDR3 reads TGTGCCAGCAGCCCAGGGCGGAACTATGGCTACACCTTC.

This chain uses TRBV6-5 with TRBJ2-2; 8 nucleotides align to TRBD2. Trimming cost V 2 bases and J 0 bases; bases outside gene matches: 2. There are 16 residues in the CDR3. Germline V lookup: CDR1 MNHEY, CDR2 SVGAGI. The CDR3 sequence is CASSYAGGSNTGELFF. CDR3 nucleotide sequence: TGTGCCAGCAGTTACGCGGGGGGATCGAACACCGGGGAGCTGTTTTTT.

The chain carries TRBV24-1 and TRBJ2-1, with D tentatively TRBD2 (5 bases). This CDR3 comprises 14 residues. CDR1 is KGHDR, CDR2 SFDVKD, per germline. Trimming pared 3 bases from V and 5 bases from J, leaving 10 bases between. CDR3 coding DNA: TGTGCCACCAGTGATCCTCAGACTAACAATGAGCAGTTCTTC. This translates into CATSDPQTNNEQFF.

The rearrangement links TRBV2 to TRBJ1-6; D remains unclear. The CDR3 extends over 16 amino acids. The V and J ends lost 3 bases and 0 bases respectively, with 9 bases between them. Germline V gene lookup returns CDR1 SNHLY and CDR2 FYNNEI. CDR3 in amino acids: CASSDRTSSYNSPLHF. The CDR3, as DNA: TGTGCCAGCAGTGATCGCACGAGCTCCTATAATTCACCCCTCCACTTT.

The CDR3 spells CATRTGDGYTF. The CDR3 DNA is TGTGCCACCCGGACAGGGGATGGCTACACCTTC. The rearrangement uses TRBV6-5 and TRBJ1-2, with 9 bases lining up with TRBD1. CDR3 length: 11 residues. In germline, CDR1 is MNHEY, CDR2 SVGAGI. After removal of 10 bases from V and 6 bases from J, the junction contained 3 bases not matched to a gene.

The chain couples TRBV19 to TRBJ1-6; D is possibly TRBD1 (6 bases). CDR1 is LNHDA, CDR2 SQIVND, per germline (reference sequence). V shed 3 bases and J shed 0 bases, with 9 bases lying between them. This CDR3 comprises 16 residues. CDR3 sequence (DNA): TGTGCCAGTAGTATCAGGGGCCCCTCCTATAATTCACCCCTCCACTTT. This gives the protein CASSIRGPSYNSPLHF. The full variable domain, in which reference TRBV19 and TRBJ1-6 provide the parts outside the CDR3, is DGGITQSPKYLFRKEGQNVTLSCEQNLNHDAMYWYRQDPGQGLRLIYYSQIVNDFQKGDIAEGYSVSREKKESFPLTVTSAQKNPTAFYLCASSIRGPSYNSPLHFGNGTRLTVT.

The V call is TRBV12-1, the J call TRBJ2-7; TRBD1 is the table's D call, not checked against the DNA. TRBV12-1 is given as a pseudogene. The CDR3 has 14 residues. For the CDR3, the DNA is TGTGCCAGCAGCGCGCCGGGACAGGGCATCGAGCAGTACTTC. It is translated as CASSAPGQGIEQYF.

This clone was detected once. The chain recombines TRBV29-1 with TRBJ1-2, with 8 positions matching TRBD1. The CDR3 loop spans 12 amino acids. Germline V gene sequence: CDR1 SQVTM, CDR2 ANQGSEA. The V segment lost 7 bases and the J segment 5 bases; nucleotides outside the gene matches: 6. The CDR3 nucleotides are TGCAGCGCTCGACAGGGGAAATATGGCTACACCTTC. Protein: CSARQGKYGYTF. The full variable domain, with the rest looked up from reference TRBV29-1 and TRBJ1-2, is SAVISQKPSRDICQRGTSLTIQCQVDSQVTMMFWYRQQPGQSLTLIATANQGSEATYESGFVIDKFPISRPNLTFSTLTVSNMSPEDSSIYLCSARQGKYGYTFGSGTRLTVV.

This rearrangement joins TRBV7-9 to TRBJ1-3, with D perhaps matching TRBD1 (5 bases). This CDR3 region has 16 residues. V shed 0 bases and J shed 4 bases, with 13 bases lying between them. Germline CDR1 is SEHNR and CDR2 is FQNEAQ (reference sequence). The CDR3 here is CASSLAQAGQGNTIYF. The CDR3 bases are TGTGCCAGCAGCTTAGCCCAAGCAGGGCAGGGAAACACCATATATTTT.

V and J are TRBV5-1 and TRBJ1-1; weak D call: TRBD1 (5 bases). V lost 0 bases and J 0 bases, leaving 9 bases between the germline ends. Germline CDR1 SGHRS, CDR2 YFSETQ. The CDR3 is made up of 15 amino acids. The CDR3 is CASSLGQTMNTEAFF. The CDR3 coding sequence is TGCGCCAGCAGCTTGGGACAGACCATGAACACTGAAGCTTTCTTT. Filled out from reference TRBV5-1 and TRBJ1-1, the complete variable domain reads KAGVTQTPRYLIKTRGQQVTLSCSPISGHRSVSWYQQTPGQGLQFLFEYFSETQRNKGNFPGRFSGRQFSNSRSEMNVSTLELGDSALYLCASSLGQTMNTEAFFGQGTRLTVV.

The chain is built from TRBV15 and TRBJ2-7; D is possibly TRBD2 (6 bases). The germline CDR1 and CDR2 sequences are LNHNV and YYDKDF (reference sequence). The CDR3 loop spans 16 amino acids. Trimming removed 3 bases from V and 2 bases from J, with 17 bases in between. The CDR3 is CATSRGGPGSTYEQYF. The CDR3 DNA is TGTGCCACCAGCAGGGGAGGCCCGGGCTCAACCTACGAGCAGTACTTC.

The V call is TRBV18, the J call TRBJ2-3, with D possibly matching TRBD2 (6 bases). The CDR3 runs 17 residues. Germline loops: CDR1 KGHSH, CDR2 LQKENI. V was cut by 3 bases and J by 0 bases, with 16 bases left in between. The CDR3 spells CASSPLGTPTSTDTQYF. DNA for the CDR3: TGTGCCAGCTCACCTCTCGGGACTCCGACTAGCACAGATACGCAGTATTTT.

This clone appeared a few times. The chain recombines TRBV5-5 with TRBJ2-7; 8 bases line up with TRBD1. Germline CDR1 SGHKS, CDR2 YYEKEE (reference sequence). Unmatched junction bases numbered 6, after V lost 3 bases and J lost 1 base. The CDR3 has 15 residues. CDR3 in amino acids: CASSSRTGYSYEQYF. The CDR3 DNA follows: TGTGCCAGCAGCTCAAGGACAGGGTATTCCTACGAGCAGTACTTC.

J is TRBJ2-7 and V is TRBV7-9; 8 nucleotides line up with TRBD1. Germline CDR1 is SEHNR and CDR2 is FQNEAQ (reference sequence). Trimming removed 6 bases from V and 2 bases from J; junction bases left unmatched: 6. This CDR3 comprises 14 residues. CDR3 coding DNA: TGTGCCAGCAGATCCCGGGACAGGCCCTACGAGCAGTACTTC. Translated: CASRSRDRPYEQYF. Full variable domain (rest looked up from reference TRBV7-9 and TRBJ2-7): DTGVSQNPRHKITKRGQNVTFRCDPISEHNRLYWYRQTLGQGPEFLTYFQNEAQLEKSRLLSDRFSAERPKGSFSTLEIQRTEQGDSAMYLCASRSRDRPYEQYFGPGTRLTVT.

Of note for this clone: Other nucleotide sequences from this sample produce the same CDR3. The rearrangement uses TRBV7-2 and TRBJ2-1; D not certain. This CDR3 is built from 15 residues. CDR1 SGHTA and CDR2 FQGNSA come from the germline V gene. Trimming removed 1 base from V and 0 bases from J, with 7 bases in between. This chain's CDR3 is CASSLVRSSYNEQFF. In DNA form, the CDR3 reads TGTGCCAGCAGCTTAGTCCGGTCCTCCTACAATGAGCAGTTCTTC.

The chain uses TRBV7-9 and TRBJ1-1; D possibly corresponds to TRBD1 (6 bases). From germline, CDR1 is SEHNR and CDR2 FQNEAQ (reference sequence). The V end was cut by 5 bases, the J end by 0 bases, with 19 bases between. This CDR3 region has 17 residues. The CDR3 DNA sequence: TGTGCCAGCAGCCCGGAAAGAAAGGGACACTTGAACACTGAAGCTTTCTTT. This codes for CASSPERKGHLNTEAFF.

This chain links TRBV5-4 with TRBJ1-2; 7 positions agree with TRBD1. Germline V gene lookup returns CDR1 SGHNT and CDR2 YYREEE (reference sequence). The V gene end was trimmed by 4 bases and the J gene end by 2 bases; junction bases not matched to a gene: 5. This CDR3 is 14 amino acids long. CDR3 sequence (DNA): TGTGCCAGCAGCGGCCTACAGGGGAACTATGGCTACACCTTC. This gives the protein CASSGLQGNYGYTF.

This chain joins TRBV18 and TRBJ2-1; weak D call: TRBD1 (7 bases). Trimming pared 6 bases from V and 7 bases from J, leaving 22 bases between. The germline CDR1 and CDR2 sequences are KGHSH and LQKENI. The CDR3 consists of 16 residues. In DNA form, the CDR3 reads TGTGCCAGCTCTACGCTTGGAGGGGGCGCGATTAATGAGCAGTTCTTC. This encodes CASSTLGGGAINEQFF.